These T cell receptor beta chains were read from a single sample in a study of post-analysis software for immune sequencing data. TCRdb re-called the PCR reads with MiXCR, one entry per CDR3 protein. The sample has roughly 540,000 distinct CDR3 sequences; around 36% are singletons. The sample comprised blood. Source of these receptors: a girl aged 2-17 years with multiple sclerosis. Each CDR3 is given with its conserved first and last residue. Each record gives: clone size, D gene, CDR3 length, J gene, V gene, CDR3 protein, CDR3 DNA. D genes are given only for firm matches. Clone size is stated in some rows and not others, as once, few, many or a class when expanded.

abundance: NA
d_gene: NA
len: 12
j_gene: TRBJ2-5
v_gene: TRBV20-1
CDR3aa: CSASHIQETQYF
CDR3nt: TGCAGTGCTAGTCACATCCAAGAGACCCAGTACTTC

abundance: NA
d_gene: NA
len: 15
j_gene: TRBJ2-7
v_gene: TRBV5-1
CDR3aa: CASPPGHTSSYEQYF
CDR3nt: TGCGCCAGCCCACCGGGACACACTAGCTCCTACGAGCAGTACTTC

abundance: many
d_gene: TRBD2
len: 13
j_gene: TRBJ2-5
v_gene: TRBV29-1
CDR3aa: CSSSGGSQETQYF
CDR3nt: TGCAGCTCTAGCGGGGGATCACAAGAGACCCAGTACTTC

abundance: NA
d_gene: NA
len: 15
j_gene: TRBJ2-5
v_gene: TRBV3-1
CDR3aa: CASSQDLRAQETQYF
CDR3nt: TGTGCCAGCAGCCAAGATCTGAGGGCCCAAGAGACCCAGTACTTC

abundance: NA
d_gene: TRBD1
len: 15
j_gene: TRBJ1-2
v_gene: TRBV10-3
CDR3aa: CAIREGTGDSEGYTF
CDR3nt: TGTGCCATCAGGGAGGGGACAGGGGATTCGGAAGGCTACACCTTC

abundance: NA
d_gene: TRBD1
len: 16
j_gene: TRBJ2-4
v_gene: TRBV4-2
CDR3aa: CASSQTTGSAKNIQYF
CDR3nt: TGTGCCAGCAGCCAGACGACAGGGTCAGCCAAAAACATTCAGTACTTC

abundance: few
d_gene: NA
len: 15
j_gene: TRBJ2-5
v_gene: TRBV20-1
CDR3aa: CSARGGASPQETQYF
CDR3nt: TGCAGTGCTAGGGGTGGAGCCTCCCCCCAAGAGACCCAGTACTTC

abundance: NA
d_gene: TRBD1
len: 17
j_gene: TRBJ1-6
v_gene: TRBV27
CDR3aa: CASSLPRKTGFNSPLHF
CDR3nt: TGTGCCAGCAGTTTACCCCGAAAGACAGGGTTCAATTCACCCCTCCACTTT

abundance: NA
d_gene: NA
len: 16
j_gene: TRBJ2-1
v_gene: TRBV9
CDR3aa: CASSLLLGAGRNEQFF
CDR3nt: TGTGCCAGCAGCCTGTTATTGGGGGCCGGAAGGAATGAGCAGTTCTTC

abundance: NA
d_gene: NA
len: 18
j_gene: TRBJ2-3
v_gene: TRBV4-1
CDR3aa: CASSQESGANMPRDTQYF
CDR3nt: TGCGCCAGCAGCCAAGAGTCAGGGGCAAATATGCCTAGAGATACGCAGTATTTT